These T cell receptor beta chains were read from a single sample in a study of early T cells in non-severe SARS-CoV-2 infection. TCRdb reanalysed the 5' RACE reads using MiXCR and keeps one entry per CDR3 protein. The sample has around 84,000 distinct CDR3 sequences, about 15% seen once. The sequenced material came from whole blood. Receptors were obtained from an adult who was a healthcare worker with PCR-confirmed SARS-CoV-2 infection or an uninfected control (not recorded which). Each CDR3 is given with its conserved first and last residue. Each record gives: V gene, J gene, D gene, clone size, CDR3 protein, CDR3 DNA. A D gene is named only where the DNA matches it firmly. Rows may omit the clone size; those that give it use once, few, many or a size class.

TRBV12-3/TRBV12-4	TRBJ2-2	-	-	CASSPGGPNTGELFF	TGTGCCAGCAGTCCCGGAGGGCCGAACACCGGGGAGCTGTTTTTT
TRBV28	TRBJ2-4	TRBD2	-	CASSTPGGGEDKNIQYF	TGTGCCAGCAGCACACCGGGGGGTGGTGAGGACAAAAACATTCAGTACTTC
TRBV6-6	TRBJ2-7	TRBD1	few	CASRPSTGGNYEQYF	TGTGCCAGCAGGCCCTCAACAGGGGGAAACTACGAGCAGTACTTC
TRBV7-2	TRBJ2-7	TRBD2	-	CASSLSGSMVYEQYF	TGTGCCAGCAGCCTTAGCGGGAGTATGGTCTACGAGCAGTACTTC
TRBV6-5	TRBJ2-2	TRBD1	many	CASSYSGTGANTGELFF	TGTGCCAGCAGTTACTCAGGGACAGGCGCTAACACCGGGGAGCTGTTTTTT
TRBV28	TRBJ2-3	-	-	CASSLPGVADTQYF	TGTGCCAGCAGTTTACCGGGGGTAGCTGATACGCAGTATTTT
TRBV7-3	TRBJ2-2	TRBD2	-	CASSLAGDGTGELFF	TGTGCCAGCAGTCTAGCGGGAGACGGGACCGGGGAGCTGTTTTTT
TRBV11-2	TRBJ2-1	TRBD1	-	CASSLVRRAGGTLYNEQFF	TGTGCCAGCAGCTTAGTGCGGCGGGCAGGGGGCACCCTCTACAATGAGCAGTTCTTC
TRBV10-3	TRBJ2-7	TRBD1	medium-sized	CAISESMDRGHEQYF	TGTGCCATCAGTGAGTCGATGGACAGGGGCCACGAGCAGTACTTC
TRBV12-3/TRBV12-4	TRBJ2-3	-	few	CASSLAGGRGTQYF	TGTGCCAGCAGTTTAGCGGGCGGCAGGGGTACGCAGTATTTT
TRBV18	TRBJ2-5	-	many	CASSPYTGNQETQYF	TGTGCCAGCTCACCATATACAGGAAACCAAGAGACCCAGTACTTC
TRBV14	TRBJ1-2	-	-	CASSQAGGYGGLYGYTF	TGTGCCAGCAGCCAAGCCGGCGGGTATGGAGGACTTTATGGCTACACCTTC
TRBV7-6	TRBJ1-3	-	few	CASSLSGNTIYF	TGTGCCAGCAGCTTATCCGGAAACACCATATATTTT
TRBV28	TRBJ2-7	TRBD2	many	CASSPRAAGAYEQYF	TGTGCCAGCAGCCCCAGAGCGGCGGGGGCCTACGAGCAGTACTTC
TRBV18	TRBJ2-3	TRBD2	few	CASSPPGAAGGLYDTQYF	TGTGCCAGCTCACCACCGGGAGCAGCGGGAGGGCTCTACGATACGCAGTATTTT
TRBV3-1	TRBJ2-5	TRBD2	few	CASSVAGEETQYF	TGTGCCAGCTCGGTAGCGGGAGAAGAGACCCAGTACTTC
TRBV29-1	TRBJ2-3	-	-	CSARPPEGYTDTQYF	TGCAGCGCGAGGCCTCCGGAAGGGTATACAGATACGCAGTATTTT
TRBV7-9	TRBJ1-1	TRBD1	-	CASSLSIRQGWNTEAFF	TGTGCCAGCAGCTTGTCTATCCGACAGGGATGGAACACTGAAGCTTTCTTT
TRBV28	TRBJ2-7	-	few	CASSLNHGTYEQYF	TGTGCCAGCAGTTTAAACCACGGCACCTACGAGCAGTACTTC
TRBV30	TRBJ2-2	TRBD2	-	CAWKAGGSGELFF	TGTGCCTGGAAAGCGGGAGGCTCGGGGGAGCTGTTTTTT
TRBV28	TRBJ2-7	TRBD2	-	CASSPKVRTSGSFSPPYEQYF	TGTGCCAGCAGCCCAAAGGTTAGAACTAGCGGGAGTTTTTCCCCGCCCTACGAGCAGTACTTC
TRBV20-1	TRBJ2-5	TRBD2	-	CSARDRLAGGVETQYF	TGCAGTGCTAGAGATCGGCTAGCGGGAGGGGTAGAGACCCAGTACTTC
TRBV20-1	TRBJ1-1	-	-	CSAKRSDTEAFF	TGCAGTGCTAAACGATCAGACACTGAAGCTTTCTTT
TRBV5-1	TRBJ2-4	TRBD2	-	CASSSRLAGGGAKNIQYF	TGCGCCAGCAGCTCTCGCCTAGCGGGAGGGGGAGCCAAAAACATTCAGTACTTC
TRBV5-4	TRBJ1-1	-	-	CASGGESENTEAFF	TGTGCCAGTGGAGGGGAATCGGAGAACACTGAAGCTTTCTTT
TRBV14	TRBJ1-6	-	few	CASSHGAFGRSPLHF	TGTGCCAGCAGCCACGGGGCCTTTGGACGCTCACCCCTCCACTTT
TRBV5-1	TRBJ1-5	-	few	CASSLMGEGQPQHF	TGCGCCAGCAGCTTGATGGGGGAGGGTCAGCCCCAGCATTTT
TRBV20-1	TRBJ2-7	TRBD2	-	CSANFGLAGAEQYF	TGCAGTGCTAACTTTGGTCTAGCGGGAGCCGAGCAGTACTTC
TRBV7-9	TRBJ2-4	-	-	CASSTSGARTERDIQYF	TGTGCCAGCAGCACTAGTGGGGCCCGGACAGAGAGGGACATTCAGTACTTC
TRBV29-1	TRBJ2-1	-	-	CSVIGRYSEQFF	TGCAGCGTGATTGGACGGTATTCTGAGCAGTTCTTC
TRBV20-1	TRBJ2-4	TRBD2	many	CSARRTSGRIINIQYF	TGCAGTGCCCGTAGGACTAGCGGGAGGATAATAAACATTCAGTACTTC
TRBV7-9	TRBJ1-1	TRBD1	few	CASSFEPGQRMTEAFF	TGTGCCAGCAGCTTCGAGCCGGGACAGAGAATGACTGAAGCTTTCTTT